Below, one T cell receptor (beta chain) is given with its context. This clone was detected a few times. Per-nucleotide qualities are absent, and no much larger clonotype sits a single base away. Library creation used the immunoSEQ multiplex PCR assay. For most patients, genomic DNA was isolated using the Qiagen DNeasy Blood and Tissue Kit and was shipped frozen to Adaptive Biotechnologies for TCR sequencing. For most patients, genomic DNA was subjected to high-throughput TCR-beta CDR3 sequencing by Adaptive Biotechnologies. On the authors' methods: TCR sequencing data were retrieved from Adaptive's ImmunoSEQ software for about 17 patients, whereas a few other patients were processed with MiXCR and VDJtools. To correct CD4 versus CD8 sorting errors, any sequence found in both subsets at a frequency ratio below 5:1 was removed. CDR3 nucleotide sequences shared by donor and recipient were removed because the origin of these sequences could not be assigned. To be classed as alloreactive, a clone needed at least 2-fold expansion over unstimulated cells and a minimum CFSE-low frequency of 0.002% (template counts) or 0.001% (read counts). A clone was considered mappable if detected in the sequenced pre-transplant spleen, lymph node, or MLR CFSE-low populations of the donor or recipient. The cumulative frequency of alloreactive clones was calculated as a percentage of all sequences, weighted by copy number. In TCRdb, the immuneACCESS table is reduced to in-frame sequences with V and J assigned. These tables do not hold every clone; where another copy was compared, an unresolved V gene accounts for under half, and the others remain unexplained. V and J calls and clone size are those listed in that table; D and trimming were worked out from the DNA. The sample table holds 15,000 to 20,000 clones, of which around two fifths were seen once. Roughly 3.6% of the sample lies in the top ten.

These data come from a study of graft-versus-host responses after intestinal transplantation (dated by TCRdb to the early 2020s). Study-level background: Recipients received multivisceral, liver-intestinal, or isolated intestinal transplants. Samples from a few later patients were sequenced in-house on an Illumina MiSeq with MiXCR processing rather than by the commercial service. To identify alloreactive clones, pre-transplant mixed lymphocyte reaction products were sequenced and compared with unstimulated pre-transplant donor and recipient T cells. A peak of at least 4% donor T cells among recipient peripheral blood mononuclear cells was the definition used for donor T cell macrochimerism. The cohort enrolled 24 intestinal transplant recipients including one retransplant, and a few patients lacking pretransplant specimens were excluded. Every recipient was given anti-thymocyte globulin induction, followed by about three years of maintenance tacrolimus and steroids. After intestinal transplantation, graft-versus-host and host-versus-graft alloreactive T cell clones in the graft, circulation and bone marrow were tracked using bulk TCR-beta CDR3 sequencing. Paper-wide results and their limitations: GvH clones were detected in recipient bone marrow, and some appeared earlier in ileal mucosa or blood, consistent with an intestinal mucosal origin. High GvH to HvG T cell clonal ratios were observed in the allografts of patients with donor T cell macrochimerism. Early after transplant, declines in HvG clones were associated with peak levels of circulating GvH clones. Conclusions were limited by the relatively low number and heterogeneity of intestinal transplant patients.

Interpreted using the paper, the time point label stands for: cells obtained before transplantation from donor or recipient. In the mixed lymphocyte reactions, some 200,000 CFSE-labeled pre-transplant responders were plated with some 200,000 irradiated violet-dye-labeled stimulators and cultured for approximately 6 days. Proliferating CD3+CD4+CFSE-low and CD3+CD8+CFSE-low responder cells were FACS-sorted on a BD Influx sorter after the mixed lymphocyte reaction. Trimming takes 5 bases off V and 4 bases off J; junction bases not matched to a gene: 5. Per the germline V gene, LGHNA is the CDR1 and YSLEER is the CDR2. The CDR3, from cysteine to phenylalanine, totals 15 residues. Only CDR3 DNA remains: 45 bases, in frame from the first base.

This specimen consisted of alloreactive CD8+ T cells from a mixed lymphocyte reaction culture, obtained before intestinal transplant. Sample cell subset or site, as interpreted from the label and publication: CFSE-low proliferating T cells sorted from roughly 6-day pre-transplant mixed lymphocyte reaction (GvH or HvG direction). The sequence was collected from a human patient who received an intestinal transplant. The sequence is built from TRBV4-3 and TRBJ2-5; TRBD2 fits 12 bases in the junction. The CDR3 protein sequence reads: CASSASGRAAETQYF. The bases read TGCGCCAGCAGCGCTAGCGGGAGGGCCGCAGAGACCCAGTACTTC.